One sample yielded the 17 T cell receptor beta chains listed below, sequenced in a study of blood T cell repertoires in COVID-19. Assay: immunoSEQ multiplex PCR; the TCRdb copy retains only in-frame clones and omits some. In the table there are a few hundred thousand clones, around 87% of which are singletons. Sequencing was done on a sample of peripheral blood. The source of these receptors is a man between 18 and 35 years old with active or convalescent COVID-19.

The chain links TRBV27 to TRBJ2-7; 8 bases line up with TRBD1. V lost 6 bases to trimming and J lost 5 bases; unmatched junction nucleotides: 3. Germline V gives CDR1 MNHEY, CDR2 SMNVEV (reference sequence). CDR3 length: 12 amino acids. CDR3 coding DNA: TGTGCCAGCAGCATGACAGGGGACGAGCAGTACTTC. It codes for CASSMTGDEQYF.

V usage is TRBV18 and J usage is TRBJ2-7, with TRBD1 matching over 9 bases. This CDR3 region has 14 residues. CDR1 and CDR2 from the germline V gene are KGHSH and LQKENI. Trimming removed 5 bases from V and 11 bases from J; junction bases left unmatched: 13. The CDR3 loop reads CASSSGNRGQMKYF. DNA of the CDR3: TGTGCCAGCTCATCAGGGAACAGGGGGCAGATGAAGTACTTC. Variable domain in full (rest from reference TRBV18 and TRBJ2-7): NAGVMQNPRHLVRRRGQEARLRCSPMKGHSHVYWYRQLPEEGLKFMVYLQKENIIDESGMPKERFSAEFPKEGPSILRIQQVVRGDSAAYFCASSSGNRGQMKYFGPGTRLTVT.

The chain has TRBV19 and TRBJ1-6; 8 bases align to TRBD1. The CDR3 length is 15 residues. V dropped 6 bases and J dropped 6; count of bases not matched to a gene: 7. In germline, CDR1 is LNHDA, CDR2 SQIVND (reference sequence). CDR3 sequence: CASSIPGQVNSPLHF. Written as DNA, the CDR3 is TGTGCCAGTAGCATACCGGGACAGGTTAATTCACCCCTCCACTTT.

The CDR3 protein is CATSRGTTGVNTEAFF. CDR3 sequence (DNA): TGTGCCACCAGCAGAGGCACCACAGGGGTGAACACTGAAGCTTTCTTT. The chain uses TRBV15 and TRBJ1-1, with 7 positions matching TRBD1. CDR3 size: 16 residues. Germline V gene sequence: CDR1 LNHNV, CDR2 YYDKDF (reference sequence). The V and J ends lost 1 base and 0 bases, in that order; junction bases with no gene match: 5.

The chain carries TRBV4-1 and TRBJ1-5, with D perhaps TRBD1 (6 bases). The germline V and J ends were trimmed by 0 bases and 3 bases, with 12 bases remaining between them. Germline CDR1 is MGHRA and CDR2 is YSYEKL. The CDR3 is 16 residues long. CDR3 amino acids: CASSQDFQGNNQPQHF. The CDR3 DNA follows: TGCGCCAGCAGCCAAGATTTTCAGGGGAACAATCAGCCCCAGCATTTT.

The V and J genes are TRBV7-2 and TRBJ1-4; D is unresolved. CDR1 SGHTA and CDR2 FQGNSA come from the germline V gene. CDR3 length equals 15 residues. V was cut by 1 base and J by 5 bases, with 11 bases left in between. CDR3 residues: CASSLGITANEKLFF. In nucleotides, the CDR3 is TGTGCCAGCAGCTTAGGGATCACAGCAAATGAAAAACTGTTTTTT.

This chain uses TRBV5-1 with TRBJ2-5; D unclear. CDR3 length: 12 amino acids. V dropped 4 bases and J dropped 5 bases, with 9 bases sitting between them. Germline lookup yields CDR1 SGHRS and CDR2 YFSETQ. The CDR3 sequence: CASSTQAETQYF. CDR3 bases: TGCGCCAGCAGCACACAAGCGGAGACCCAGTACTTC.

The CDR3 sequence: CASRASHYGYTF. The CDR3 region has the DNA TGTGCCAGCAGGGCAAGTCACTATGGCTACACCTTC. The chain joins TRBV2 to TRBJ1-2; D is unclear. The germline V gene has CDR1 SNHLY and CDR2 FYNNEI. Trimming removed 6 bases from V and 3 bases from J, with 8 bases in between. The CDR3 runs to 12 residues.

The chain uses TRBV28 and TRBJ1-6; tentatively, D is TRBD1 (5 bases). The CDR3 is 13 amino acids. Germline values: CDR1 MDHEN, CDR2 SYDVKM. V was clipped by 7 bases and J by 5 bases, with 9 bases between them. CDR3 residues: CASKGQNNSPLHF. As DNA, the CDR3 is TGTGCCAGCAAAGGACAAAATAATTCACCCCTCCACTTT.

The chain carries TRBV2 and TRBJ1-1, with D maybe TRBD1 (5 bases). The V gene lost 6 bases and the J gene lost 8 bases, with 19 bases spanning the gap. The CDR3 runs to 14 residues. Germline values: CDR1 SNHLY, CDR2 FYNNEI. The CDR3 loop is CASRLDSSTSEAFF. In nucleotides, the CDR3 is TGTGCCAGCAGACTAGACAGCAGTACTAGCGAAGCTTTCTTT.

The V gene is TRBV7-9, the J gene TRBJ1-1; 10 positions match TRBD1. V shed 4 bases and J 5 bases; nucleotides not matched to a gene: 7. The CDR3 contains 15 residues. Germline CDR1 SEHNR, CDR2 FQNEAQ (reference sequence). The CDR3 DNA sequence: TGTGCCAGCAGCTCATCCGGACAGGGGGTTACTGAAGCTTTCTTT. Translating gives CASSSSGQGVTEAFF.

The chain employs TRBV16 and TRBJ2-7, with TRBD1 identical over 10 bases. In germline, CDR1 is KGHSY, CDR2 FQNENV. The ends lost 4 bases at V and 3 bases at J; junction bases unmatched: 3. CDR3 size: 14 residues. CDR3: CASSRDRGLYEQYF. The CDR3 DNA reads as TGTGCCAGCAGCCGGGACAGGGGTCTCTACGAGCAGTACTTC.

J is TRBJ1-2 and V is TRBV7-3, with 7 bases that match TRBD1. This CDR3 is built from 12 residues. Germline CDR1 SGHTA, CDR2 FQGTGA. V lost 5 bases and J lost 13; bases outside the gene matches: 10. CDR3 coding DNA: TGTGCCAGCAGCGGGAGTGACAGGGATCTCACCTTC. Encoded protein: CASSGSDRDLTF.

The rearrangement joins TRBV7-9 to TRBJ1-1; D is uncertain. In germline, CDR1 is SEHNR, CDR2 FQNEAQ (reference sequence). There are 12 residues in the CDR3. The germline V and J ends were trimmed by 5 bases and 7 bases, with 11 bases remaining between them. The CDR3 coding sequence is TGTGCCAGCAGCCTCAGTCGGGGTGAAGCTTTCTTT. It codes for CASSLSRGEAFF.

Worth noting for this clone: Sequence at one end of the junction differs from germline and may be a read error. The CDR3 region is CVSSSTGGWYEQYF. The CDR3 nucleotides are TGTGTCAGCAGTTCGACAGGGGGGTGGTACGAGCAGTACTTC. This chain links TRBV6-2 or TRBV6-3 with TRBJ2-7; 9 positions agree with TRBD1. Per germline, CDR1 MNHEY and CDR2 SVGEGT. The CDR3 covers 14 residues.

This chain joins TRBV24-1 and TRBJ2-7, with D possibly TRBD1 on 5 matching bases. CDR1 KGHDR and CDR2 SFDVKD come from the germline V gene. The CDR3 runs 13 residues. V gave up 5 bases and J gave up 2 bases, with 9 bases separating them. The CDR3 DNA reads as TGTGCCACCAGTGCTGACAGTACCTACGAGCAGTACTTC. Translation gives CATSADSTYEQYF.

CDR3 sequence: CASSLLAGTNQPQHF. The CDR3 region has the DNA TGTGCCAGCAGCTTATTGGCAGGTACCAATCAGCCCCAGCATTTT. The gene calls are TRBV7-2 and TRBJ1-5; no firm D call. The germline CDR1 and CDR2 sequences are SGHTA and FQGNSA. The CDR3 runs 15 residues. Trimming shortened V by 2 bases and J by 3 bases, and 11 bases separated the two germline ends.